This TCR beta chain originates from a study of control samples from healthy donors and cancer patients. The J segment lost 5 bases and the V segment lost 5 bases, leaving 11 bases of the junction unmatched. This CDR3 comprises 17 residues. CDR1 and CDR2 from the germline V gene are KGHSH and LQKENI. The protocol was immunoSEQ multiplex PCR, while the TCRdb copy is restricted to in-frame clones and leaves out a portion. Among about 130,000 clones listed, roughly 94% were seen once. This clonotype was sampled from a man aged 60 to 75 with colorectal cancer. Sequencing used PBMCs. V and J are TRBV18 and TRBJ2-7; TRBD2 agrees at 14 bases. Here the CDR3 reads CASSLSMAGLAGDEQYF. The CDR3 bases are TGTGCCAGCTCATTAAGTATGGCGGGACTAGCGGGGGACGAGCAGTACTTC.